A single T cell receptor (beta chain) is shown here with its context. Germline loops: CDR1 MGHRA, CDR2 YSYEKL. The CDR3 is made up of 18 amino acids. Trimming took off 1 base at V and 8 bases at J, with 23 bases between the two ends. This sample was included in a study of shared clonotypes between healthy human individuals. Repertoires were generated with immunoSEQ multiplex PCR, while TCRdb's copy carries only in-frame clones and drops some. The data contain about 700,000 clones, around 72% of them singletons. The chain recombines TRBV4-1 with TRBJ1-4, with D possibly matching TRBD1 (5 bases). The sequencing sample was made of memory CD4+ T cells sorted from blood. The sample's subset: CD45RA-negative fraction. The receptor's source is a woman between 25 and 40 years old in good health. As DNA, the CDR3 is TGCGCCAGCAGCCAAGGTCAGGGTCCGGTAGGGCGACGCGAAAAACTGTTTTTT. Residues: CASSQGQGPVGRREKLFF.